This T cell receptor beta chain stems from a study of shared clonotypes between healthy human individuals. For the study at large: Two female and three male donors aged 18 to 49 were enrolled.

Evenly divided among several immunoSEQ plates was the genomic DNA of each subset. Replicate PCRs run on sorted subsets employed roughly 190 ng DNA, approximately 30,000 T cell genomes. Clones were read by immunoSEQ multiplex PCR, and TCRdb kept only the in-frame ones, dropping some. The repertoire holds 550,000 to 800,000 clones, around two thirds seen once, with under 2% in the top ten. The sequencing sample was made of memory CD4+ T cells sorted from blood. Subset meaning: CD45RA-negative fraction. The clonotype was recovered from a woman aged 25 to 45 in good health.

The CDR3 coding sequence is TGTGCCAGTAGTATCGGTGGGGGTGTTGCTCAGCCCCAGCATTTT. Its protein is CASSIGGGVAQPQHF. The rearrangement joins TRBV19 to TRBJ1-5; D is possibly TRBD1 (5 bases). The V and J ends lost 3 bases and 6 bases respectively, with 15 bases between them. The CDR3 is made up of 15 amino acids. CDR1 LNHDA and CDR2 SQIVND come from the germline V gene (reference sequence).